This T cell receptor (beta chain) was identified during a study of T cells in localized non-small cell lung cancer. General study results and limits: Multi-region tumor sequencing was not done, so intratumor heterogeneity could not be excluded.

This CDR3 spans 14 amino acids. Trimming cost V 3 bases and J 5 bases; bases outside gene matches: 2. Germline V gives CDR1 SEHNR, CDR2 FQNEAQ (reference sequence). Concerning this clone: The antigen is not known.

The table came from immunoSEQ multiplex PCR; TCRdb's copy has only in-frame clones and leaves some out. The sample lists roughly 48,000 clones; around 81% were seen once. V gene TRBV7-9 combines with J gene TRBJ2-1; 9 bases are a match to TRBD2. The sequenced sample was PBMCs, obtained before any cancer treatment. The source is a woman aged 35-70 years with stage II lung adenocarcinoma. CDR3 region: CASSLTSGDNEQFF. CDR3 nucleotide sequence: TGTGCCAGCAGCTTGACTAGCGGAGACAATGAGCAGTTCTTC.